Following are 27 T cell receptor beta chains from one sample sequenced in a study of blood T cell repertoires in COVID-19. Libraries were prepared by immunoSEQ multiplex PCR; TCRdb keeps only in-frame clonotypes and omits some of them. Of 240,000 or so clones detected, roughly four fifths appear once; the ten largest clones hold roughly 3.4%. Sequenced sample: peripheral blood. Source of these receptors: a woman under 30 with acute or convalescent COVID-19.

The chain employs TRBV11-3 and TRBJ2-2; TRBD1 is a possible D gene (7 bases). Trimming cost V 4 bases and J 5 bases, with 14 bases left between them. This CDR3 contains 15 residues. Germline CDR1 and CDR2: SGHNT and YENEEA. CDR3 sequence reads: CASSSSRGTTGELFF. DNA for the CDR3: TGTGCCAGCAGCTCAAGCAGGGGGACTACCGGGGAGCTGTTTTTT.

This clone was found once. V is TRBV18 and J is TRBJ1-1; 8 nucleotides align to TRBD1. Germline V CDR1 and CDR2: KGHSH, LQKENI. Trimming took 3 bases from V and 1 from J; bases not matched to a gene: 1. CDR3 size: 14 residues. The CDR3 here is CASSPGQENTEAFF. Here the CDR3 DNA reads TGTGCCAGCTCACCGGGACAGGAGAACACTGAAGCTTTCTTT.

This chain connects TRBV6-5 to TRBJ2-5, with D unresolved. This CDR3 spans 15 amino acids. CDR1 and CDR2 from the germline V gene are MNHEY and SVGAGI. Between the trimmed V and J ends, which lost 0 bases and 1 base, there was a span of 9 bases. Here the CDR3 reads CASSYSLSTQETQYF. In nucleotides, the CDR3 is TGTGCCAGCAGTTACTCTTTAAGCACCCAAGAGACCCAGTACTTC.

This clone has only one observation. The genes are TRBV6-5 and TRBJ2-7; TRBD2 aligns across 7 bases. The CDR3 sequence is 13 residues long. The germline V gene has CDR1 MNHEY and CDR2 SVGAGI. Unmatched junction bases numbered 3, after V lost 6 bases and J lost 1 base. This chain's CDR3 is CASSLAESYEQYF. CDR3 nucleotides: TGTGCCAGCAGCCTAGCGGAGTCCTACGAGCAGTACTTC.

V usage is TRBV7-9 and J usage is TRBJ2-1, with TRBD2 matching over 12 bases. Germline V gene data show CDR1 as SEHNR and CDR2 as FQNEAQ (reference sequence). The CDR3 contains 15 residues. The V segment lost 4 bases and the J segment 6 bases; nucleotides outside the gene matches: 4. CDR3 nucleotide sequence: TGTGCCAGCAGCTCGACTAGCGGGAGTGGCAATGAGCAGTTCTTC. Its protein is CASSSTSGSGNEQFF.

This chain's CDR3 is CASKDRPATNEKLFF. CDR3 bases: TGCGCCAGCAAAGACAGACCAGCAACTAATGAAAAACTGTTTTTT. The V and J genes are TRBV10-2 and TRBJ1-4, with a possible D match to TRBD1 (5 bases). V was cut by 7 bases and J by 0 bases, with 12 bases left in between. Germline V gene sequence: CDR1 WSHSY, CDR2 SAAADI. The CDR3 extends over 15 amino acids.

CDR3 region: CAWRGVQGSMYEQFF. The CDR3 DNA follows: TGTGCCTGGAGGGGAGTGCAGGGGTCAATGTATGAGCAGTTCTTC. V and J are TRBV30 and TRBJ2-1; weak D call: TRBD1 (6 bases). V lost 3 bases and J 8 bases, leaving 20 bases between the germline ends. CDR1 is GTSNPN, CDR2 SVGIG, per germline (reference sequence). The CDR3 sequence is 15 residues long.

The CDR3 region has the DNA TGTGCCAGCAGCAGGCTCAGGGTGGCGAACACTGAAGCTTTCTTT. It is translated as CASSRLRVANTEAFF. The chain is built from TRBV6-5 and TRBJ1-1; D possibly corresponds to TRBD1 (5 bases). Germline V lookup: CDR1 MNHEY, CDR2 SVGAGI. The V gene lost 6 bases and the J gene lost 1 base, with 15 bases spanning the gap. This CDR3 spans 15 amino acids.

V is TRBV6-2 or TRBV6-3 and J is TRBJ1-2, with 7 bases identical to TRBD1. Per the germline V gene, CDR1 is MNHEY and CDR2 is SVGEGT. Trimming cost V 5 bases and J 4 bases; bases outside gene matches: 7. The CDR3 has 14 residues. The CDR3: CASSTQGFGYGYTF. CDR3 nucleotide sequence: TGTGCCAGCAGTACACAGGGGTTTGGCTATGGCTACACCTTC.

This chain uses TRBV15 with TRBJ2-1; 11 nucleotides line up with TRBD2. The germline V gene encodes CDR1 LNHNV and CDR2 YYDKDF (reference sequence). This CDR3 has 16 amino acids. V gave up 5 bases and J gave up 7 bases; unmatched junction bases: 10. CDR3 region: CATSGILAGVGNEQFF. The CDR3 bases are TGTGCCACCAGCGGAATACTAGCGGGAGTGGGTAATGAGCAGTTCTTC.

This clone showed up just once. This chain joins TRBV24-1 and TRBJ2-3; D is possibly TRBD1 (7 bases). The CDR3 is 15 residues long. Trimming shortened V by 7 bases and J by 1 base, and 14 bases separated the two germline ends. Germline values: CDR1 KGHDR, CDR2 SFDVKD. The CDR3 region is CATRGGGTGTDTQYF. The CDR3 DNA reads TGTGCCACCAGAGGTGGCGGGACAGGCACAGATACGCAGTATTTT.

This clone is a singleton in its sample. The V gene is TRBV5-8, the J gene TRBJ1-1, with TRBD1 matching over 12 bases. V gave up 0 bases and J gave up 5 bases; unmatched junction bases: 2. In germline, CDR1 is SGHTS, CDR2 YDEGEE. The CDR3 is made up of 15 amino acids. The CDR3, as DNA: TGTGCCAGCAGCTTGGTGGGACAGGGGGCGACTGAAGCTTTCTTT. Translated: CASSLVGQGATEAFF.

The CDR3 sequence is CASSSLTGGYTGELFF. For the CDR3, the DNA is TGTGCCAGCAGTTCCCTGACAGGGGGATACACCGGGGAGCTGTTTTTT. The V and J genes are TRBV6-5 and TRBJ2-2; 9 positions agree with TRBD1. Looked up from germline, CDR1 is MNHEY and CDR2 is SVGAGI. CDR3 size: 16 residues. J gave up 3 bases and V 4 bases, and 6 bases lay outside the gene matches.

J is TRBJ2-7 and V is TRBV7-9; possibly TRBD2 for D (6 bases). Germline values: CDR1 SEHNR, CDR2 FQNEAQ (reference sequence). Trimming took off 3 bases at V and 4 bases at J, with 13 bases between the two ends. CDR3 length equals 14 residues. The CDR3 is CASSFTSLGYEQYF. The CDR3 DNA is TGTGCCAGCAGCTTCACTAGCTTGGGATACGAGCAGTACTTC.

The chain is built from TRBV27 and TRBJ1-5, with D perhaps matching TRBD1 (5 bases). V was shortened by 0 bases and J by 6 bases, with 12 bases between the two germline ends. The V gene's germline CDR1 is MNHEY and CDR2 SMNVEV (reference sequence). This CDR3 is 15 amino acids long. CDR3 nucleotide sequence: TGTGCCAGCAGTTTATCCTCAGGGTCGGGTCAGCCCCAGCATTTT. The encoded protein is CASSLSSGSGQPQHF.

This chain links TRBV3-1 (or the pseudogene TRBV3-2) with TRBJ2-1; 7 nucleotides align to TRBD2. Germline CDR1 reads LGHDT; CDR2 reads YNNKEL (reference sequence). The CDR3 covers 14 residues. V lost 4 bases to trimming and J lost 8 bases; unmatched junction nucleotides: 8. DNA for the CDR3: TGTGCCAGCAGCCGCCAGACTAGCACGGATGAGCAGTTCTTC. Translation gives CASSRQTSTDEQFF.

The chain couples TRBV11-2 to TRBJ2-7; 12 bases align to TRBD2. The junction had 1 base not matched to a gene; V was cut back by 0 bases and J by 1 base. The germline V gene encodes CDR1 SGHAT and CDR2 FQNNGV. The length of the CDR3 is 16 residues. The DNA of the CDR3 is TGTGCCAGCAGCTTAGAACTAGCGGGAGGTTCCTACGAGCAGTACTTC. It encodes CASSLELAGGSYEQYF.

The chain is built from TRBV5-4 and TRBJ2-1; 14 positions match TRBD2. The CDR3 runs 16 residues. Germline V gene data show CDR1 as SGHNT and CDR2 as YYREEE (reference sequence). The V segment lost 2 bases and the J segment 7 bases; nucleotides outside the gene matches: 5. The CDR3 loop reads CASSFGTSGSQNEQFF. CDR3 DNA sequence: TGTGCCAGCAGCTTTGGGACTAGCGGGAGTCAAAATGAGCAGTTCTTC.

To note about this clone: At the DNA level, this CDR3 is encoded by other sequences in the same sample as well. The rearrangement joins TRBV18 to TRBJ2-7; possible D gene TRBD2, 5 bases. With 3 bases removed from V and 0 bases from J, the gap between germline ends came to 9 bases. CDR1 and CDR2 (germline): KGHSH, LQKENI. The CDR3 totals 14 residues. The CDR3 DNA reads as TGTGCCAGCTCACCTGGACTCAGCTCCTACGAGCAGTACTTC. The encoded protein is CASSPGLSSYEQYF.

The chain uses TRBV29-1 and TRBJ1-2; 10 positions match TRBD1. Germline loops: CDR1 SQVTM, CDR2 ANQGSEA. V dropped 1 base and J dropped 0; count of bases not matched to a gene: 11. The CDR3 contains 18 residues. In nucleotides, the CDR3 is TGCAGCGTTGAAGGAGGCGGGGGACAGGGGCGTACTAACTATGGCTACACCTTC. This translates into CSVEGGGGQGRTNYGYTF. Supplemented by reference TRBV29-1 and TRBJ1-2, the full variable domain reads SAVISQKPSRDICQRGTSLTIQCQVDSQVTMMFWYRQQPGQSLTLIATANQGSEATYESGFVIDKFPISRPNLTFSTLTVSNMSPEDSSIYLCSVEGGGGQGRTNYGYTFGSGTRLTVV.

CDR3 residues: CASSSRLQRETF. In DNA, the CDR3 is TGTGCCAGCAGTTCCCGACTTCAACGGGAGACCTTC. The V and J genes are TRBV12-3 or TRBV12-4 and TRBJ1-2; D call uncertain. Trimming left V 4 bases short and J 14 bases short, with 17 bases between. This CDR3 is built from 12 residues.

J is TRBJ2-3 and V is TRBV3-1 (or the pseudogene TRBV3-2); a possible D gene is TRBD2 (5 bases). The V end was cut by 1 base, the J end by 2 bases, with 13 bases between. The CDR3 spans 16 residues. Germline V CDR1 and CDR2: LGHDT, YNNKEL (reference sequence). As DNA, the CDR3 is TGTGCCAGCAGCCAAGTTAAGGACTTCAACACAGATACGCAGTATTTT. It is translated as CASSQVKDFNTDTQYF.

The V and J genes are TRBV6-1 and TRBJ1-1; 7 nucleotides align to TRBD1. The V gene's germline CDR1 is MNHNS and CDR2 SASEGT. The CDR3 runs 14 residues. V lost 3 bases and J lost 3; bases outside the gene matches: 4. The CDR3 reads CASSETGLHTEAFF. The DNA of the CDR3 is TGTGCCAGCAGTGAGACAGGGTTACACACTGAAGCTTTCTTT.

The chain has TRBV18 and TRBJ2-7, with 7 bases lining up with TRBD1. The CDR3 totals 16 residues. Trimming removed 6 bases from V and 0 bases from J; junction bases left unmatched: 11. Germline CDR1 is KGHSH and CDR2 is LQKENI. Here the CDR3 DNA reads TGTGCCAGCTCGCCCAGAGAGGGACAGAACTCCTACGAGCAGTACTTC. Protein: CASSPREGQNSYEQYF.

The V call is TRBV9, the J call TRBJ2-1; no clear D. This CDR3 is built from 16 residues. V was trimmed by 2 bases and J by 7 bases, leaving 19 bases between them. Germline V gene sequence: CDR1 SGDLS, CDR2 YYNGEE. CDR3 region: CASSVTPTPIKNEQFF. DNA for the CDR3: TGTGCCAGCAGCGTGACTCCTACCCCTATTAAGAATGAGCAGTTCTTC.

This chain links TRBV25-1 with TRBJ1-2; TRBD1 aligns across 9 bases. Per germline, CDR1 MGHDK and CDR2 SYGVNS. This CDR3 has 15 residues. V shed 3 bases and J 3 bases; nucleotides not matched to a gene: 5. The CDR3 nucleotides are TGTGCCAGCAGTGACTGGGACAGGGCGGACTATGGCTACACCTTC. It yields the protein CASSDWDRADYGYTF.

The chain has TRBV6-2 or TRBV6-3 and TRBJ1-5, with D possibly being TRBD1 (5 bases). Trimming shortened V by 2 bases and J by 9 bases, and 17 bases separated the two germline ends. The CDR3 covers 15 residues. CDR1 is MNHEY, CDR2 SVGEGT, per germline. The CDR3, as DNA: TGTGCCAGCAGTTACGAGGCAGGGTTGGCATCGCCCCAGCATTTT. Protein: CASSYEAGLASPQHF.